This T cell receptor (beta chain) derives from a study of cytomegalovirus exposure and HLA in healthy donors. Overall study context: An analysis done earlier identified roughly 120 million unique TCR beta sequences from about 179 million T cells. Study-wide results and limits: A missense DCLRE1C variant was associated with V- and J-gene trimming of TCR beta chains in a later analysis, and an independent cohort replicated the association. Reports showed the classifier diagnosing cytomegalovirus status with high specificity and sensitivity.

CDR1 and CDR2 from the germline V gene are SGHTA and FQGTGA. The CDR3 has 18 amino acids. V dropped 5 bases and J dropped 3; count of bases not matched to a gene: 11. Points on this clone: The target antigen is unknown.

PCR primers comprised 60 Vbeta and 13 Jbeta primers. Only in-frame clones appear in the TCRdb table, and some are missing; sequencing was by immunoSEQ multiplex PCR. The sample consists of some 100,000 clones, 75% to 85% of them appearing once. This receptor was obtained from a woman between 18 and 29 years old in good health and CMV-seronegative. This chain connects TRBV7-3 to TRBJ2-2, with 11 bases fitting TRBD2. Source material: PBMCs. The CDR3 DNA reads TGTGCCAGCAGCCCAAAGGGGCTAGCGGGGGGAGACACCGGGGAGCTGTTTTTT. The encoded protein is CASSPKGLAGGDTGELFF.